These 25 T cell receptor beta chains were all obtained from the same sample, sequenced in a study of identical twins' blood T cells. Via MiXCR, TCRdb re-called the 5' RACE reads, giving one row per CDR3 protein. Of hundreds of thousands of distinct CDR3 sequences detected, roughly 30% appear once; the ten largest clones hold about 6%. The sequencing input was PBMCs. The receptors were gathered from a woman between 18 and 49 years old in good health.

There are a few counts of this clonotype. The J gene is TRBJ2-2, the V gene TRBV12-5; possible D gene TRBD2, 5 bases. The germline gives CDR1 LGHNT, CDR2 FRNRAP. The CDR3 length is 19 residues. Trimming removed 4 bases at V and 6 bases at J, with 27 bases between. In DNA, the CDR3 is TGTGCTAGTGGTTCCCGAGGAAGAGGAGCAGGACTCACGTCCGGGGAGCTGTTTTTT. Translation: CASGSRGRGAGLTSGELFF.

The gene calls are TRBV7-9 and TRBJ1-2; 7 nucleotides agree with TRBD1. CDR1 is SEHNR, CDR2 FQNEAQ, per germline (reference sequence). The length of the CDR3 is 12 residues. J was trimmed by 8 bases and V by 0 bases; bases with no gene match: 0. CDR3 region: CASSLAGGGYTF. CDR3 nucleotide sequence: TGTGCCAGCAGCTTAGCAGGGGGCGGCTACACCTTC. Variable domain in full (rest from reference TRBV7-9 and TRBJ1-2): DTGVSQNPRHKITKRGQNVTFRCDPISEHNRLYWYRQTLGQGPEFLTYFQNEAQLEKSRLLSDRFSAERPKGSFSTLEIQRTEQGDSAMYLCASSLAGGGYTFGSGTRLTVV.

The CDR3 sequence: CASSQDFRGPNQPQHF. As DNA, the CDR3 is TGCGCCAGCAGCCAAGATTTCAGGGGCCCTAATCAGCCCCAGCATTTT. The V and J genes are TRBV4-3 and TRBJ1-5, with a tentative D call TRBD1 (6 bases). The CDR3 extends over 16 amino acids. Germline values: CDR1 LGHNA, CDR2 YSLEER. V lost 0 bases and J 4 bases, leaving 13 bases between the germline ends.

This clonotype was observed a handful of times. The chain has TRBV27 and TRBJ2-1; 9 positions agree with TRBD2. The V and J ends lost 2 bases and 5 bases, in that order; junction bases with no gene match: 1. The CDR3 contains 14 residues. The germline CDR1 and CDR2 sequences are MNHEY and SMNVEV (reference sequence). The CDR3 bases are TGTGCCAGCAGTTTAGCGGGAGGGGACAATGAGCAGTTCTTC. Protein: CASSLAGGDNEQFF.

In this sample, this clonotype turned up a few times. The chain employs TRBV5-1 and TRBJ1-1, with D uncertain. The length of the CDR3 is 14 residues. The V gene's germline CDR1 is SGHRS and CDR2 YFSETQ. Trimming took 1 base from V and 3 from J, leaving 10 bases between them. In DNA, the CDR3 is TGCGCCAGCAGCTTGTTTAACCGGGACACTGAAGCTTTCTTT. This sequence encodes CASSLFNRDTEAFF.

This clonotype has more than one count but fewer than ten. This chain uses TRBV6-6 with TRBJ2-5; D gene ambiguous. V dropped 4 bases and J dropped 4 bases, with 4 bases sitting between them. Germline-derived CDR1 and CDR2 are MNHNY and SVGAGI (reference sequence). The CDR3 covers 11 residues. The CDR3 nucleotides are TGTGCCAGCAGTTCTGTAGAGACCCAGTACTTC. It is translated as CASSSVETQYF.

As for this clonotype: This may arise from a read error, as a much more abundant clone is one base away. The CDR3 here is CNARDPTSSTDTQYF. Here the CDR3 DNA reads TGCAATGCTAGAGATCCGACTAGCAGCACAGATACGCAGTATTTT. The chain joins TRBV20-1 to TRBJ2-3; 7 bases agree with TRBD2. Germline values: CDR1 DFQATT, CDR2 SNEGSKA (reference sequence). This CDR3 region has 15 residues.

The rearrangement links TRBV19 to TRBJ2-3, with D hard to call. Between the trimmed V and J ends, which lost 6 bases and 5 bases, there was a span of 18 bases. CDR3 size: 15 residues. Germline CDR1 reads LNHDA; CDR2 reads SQIVND (reference sequence). CDR3 sequence (DNA): TGTGCCAGTAGGTCCAGGACCAGCCTCGGAGATACGCAGTATTTT. Translation gives CASRSRTSLGDTQYF.

The V call is TRBV7-9, the J call TRBJ1-1; possible D gene TRBD1, 5 bases. This CDR3 spans 13 amino acids. Germline CDR1 reads SEHNR; CDR2 reads FQNEAQ (reference sequence). The germline V and J ends were trimmed by 6 bases and 4 bases, with 12 bases remaining between them. For the CDR3, the DNA is TGTGCCAGCAGGGCAGGGATTCTCACTGAAGCTTTCTTT. Its translation is CASRAGILTEAFF. Complete variable domain (other parts from reference TRBV7-9 and TRBJ1-1): DTGVSQNPRHKITKRGQNVTFRCDPISEHNRLYWYRQTLGQGPEFLTYFQNEAQLEKSRLLSDRFSAERPKGSFSTLEIQRTEQGDSAMYLCASRAGILTEAFFGQGTRLTVV.

Note on this clonotype: The junction differs from germline at one of its ends, possibly a read error. This chain joins TRBV12-3 or TRBV12-4 and TRBJ2-3; D remains ambiguous. This CDR3 is built from 11 residues. The CDR3 nucleotides are TGTGCCAACAGTTTAAGTGATACGCAGTATTTT. It translates to CANSLSDTQYF.

J is TRBJ1-2 and V is TRBV20-1; D call uncertain. The germline V gene has CDR1 DFQATT and CDR2 SNEGSKA (reference sequence). The CDR3 has 14 amino acids. V lost 5 bases and J lost 6, with 19 bases in between. The CDR3 spells CSAVSGLLGDGYTF. The DNA for the CDR3 is TGCAGTGCTGTGTCCGGACTCCTGGGCGATGGCTACACCTTC.

This clonotype was seen only a few times. The gene calls are TRBV20-1 and TRBJ2-1, with 7 bases aligning to TRBD2. There are 12 residues in the CDR3. Trimming cost V 6 bases and J 7 bases; bases outside gene matches: 6. Per germline, CDR1 DFQATT and CDR2 SNEGSKA (reference sequence). CDR3 bases: TGCAGTGCGCTTCTGGGGGGGAATGAGCAGTTCTTC. Translation: CSALLGGNEQFF.

This chain joins TRBV6-6 and TRBJ2-1; 7 nucleotides align to TRBD2. This CDR3 spans 16 amino acids. Losses at the gene ends were 6 bases for V and 6 bases for J; bases not matched to a gene: 14. Germline V gene data show CDR1 as MNHNY and CDR2 as SVGAGI (reference sequence). CDR3 protein: CASRPTPGLPGNEQFF. In DNA, the CDR3 is TGTGCCAGCAGACCCACCCCGGGACTACCAGGCAATGAGCAGTTCTTC.

The rearrangement joins TRBV27 to TRBJ2-1; TRBD2 matches at 11 bases. CDR1 MNHEY and CDR2 SMNVEV come from the germline V gene (reference sequence). The V gene end was trimmed by 5 bases and the J gene end by 4 bases; junction bases not matched to a gene: 4. The CDR3 runs 15 residues. The CDR3 DNA follows: TGTGCCAGCAGTGATAGCGGGAGGGCGTACAATGAGCAGTTCTTC. This gives the protein CASSDSGRAYNEQFF.

Only a few counts were recorded for this clonotype. The J gene is TRBJ1-2, the V gene TRBV11-3; a weak D match, TRBD1 (5 bases). V was shortened by 0 bases and J by 7 bases, with 12 bases between the two germline ends. CDR3 length: 14 residues. Germline-derived CDR1 and CDR2 are SGHNT and YENEEA. CDR3 in amino acids: CASSLDGGVRGYTF. The CDR3 nucleotides are TGTGCCAGCAGCTTAGATGGGGGGGTACGTGGCTACACCTTC. The full variable domain, its missing parts supplied by reference TRBV11-3 and TRBJ1-2, is EAGVVQSPRYKIIEKKQPVAFWCNPISGHNTLYWYLQNLGQGPELLIRYENEEAVDDSQLPKDRFSAERLKGVDSTLKIQPAELGDSAVYLCASSLDGGVRGYTFGSGTRLTVV.

The chain combines TRBV5-1 with TRBJ2-3; D not certain. V lost 0 bases and J lost 2, with 10 bases in between. Germline CDR1 reads SGHRS; CDR2 reads YFSETQ. The CDR3 is 15 residues long. In DNA, the CDR3 is TGCGCCAGCAGCTTGGCCCGACCCACCACAGATACGCAGTATTTT. Translated, it gives CASSLARPTTDTQYF.

This clonotype was counted between two and nine times. The chain links TRBV29-1 to TRBJ2-2; a weak D match, TRBD2 (6 bases). The CDR3 spans 14 residues. V dropped 6 bases and J dropped 0 bases, with 11 bases sitting between them. The germline V gene encodes CDR1 SQVTM and CDR2 ANQGSEA. The CDR3 nucleotides are TGCAGCGTCCATGGAGGGGCGAACACCGGGGAGCTGTTTTTT. It specifies CSVHGGANTGELFF.

The chain uses TRBV6-5 and TRBJ2-2; D is ambiguous. This CDR3 is built from 13 residues. The germline V gene has CDR1 MNHEY and CDR2 SVGAGI. The V end was cut by 2 bases, the J end by 1 base, with 2 bases between. CDR3 in DNA: TGTGCCAGCAGTTACCAGAACACCGGGGAGCTGTTTTTT. It yields the protein CASSYQNTGELFF.

This clonotype was counted a few times. The chain recombines TRBV29-1 with TRBJ2-5, with 8 nucleotides matching TRBD2. Trimming at V came to 5 bases and at J to 6 bases, leaving 2 bases not matched to a gene. Germline CDR1 and CDR2: SQVTM and ANQGSEA. CDR3 length: 11 residues. CDR3: CSVQREQTQYF. The DNA for the CDR3 is TGCAGCGTTCAGCGGGAGCAGACCCAGTACTTC.

The chain has TRBV6-6 and TRBJ2-7; 8 bases line up with TRBD1. CDR1 and CDR2 from the germline V gene are MNHNY and SVGAGI (reference sequence). This CDR3 is built from 14 residues. Germline trimming cut 0 bases from V and 2 bases from J; bases unmatched to any gene: 0. In DNA, the CDR3 is TGTGCCAGCAGTTACTCGGACAGGGCCTACGAGCAGTACTTC. Amino acids: CASSYSDRAYEQYF.

The J gene is TRBJ2-3, the V gene TRBV24-1; the match to TRBD1 covers 10 bases. Germline V lookup: CDR1 KGHDR, CDR2 SFDVKD. After removal of 4 bases from V and 0 bases from J, the junction contained 3 bases not matched to a gene. The CDR3 runs 16 residues. The CDR3 sequence: CATSDSGQGSTDTQYF. The CDR3 coding sequence is TGTGCCACCAGTGACTCGGGACAGGGGAGCACAGATACGCAGTATTTT.

The chain has TRBV6-1 and TRBJ2-3, with D tentatively TRBD1 or TRBD2 (5 bases each). Trimming left V 6 bases short and J 0 bases short, with 13 bases between. Germline CDR1 is MNHNS and CDR2 is SASEGT. The length of the CDR3 is 15 residues. CDR3 sequence reads: CASRDTRVSTDTQYF. The CDR3 DNA reads TGTGCCAGCAGGGACACGCGGGTTAGCACAGATACGCAGTATTTT.

This clonotype was seen more than once but under ten times. This rearrangement joins TRBV10-3 to TRBJ1-1; TRBD1 matches 8 bases. The germline V gene encodes CDR1 ENHRY and CDR2 SYGVKD. The CDR3 is 14 amino acids. V was clipped by 6 bases and J by 3 bases; unmatched bases: 6. For the CDR3, the DNA is TGTGCCATCAGGTCAGGGGGCGCTTACACTGAAGCTTTCTTT. Its translation is CAIRSGGAYTEAFF.

The table lists this clonotype with a few counts. The CDR3 does not close with the conserved phenylalanine or tryptophan, likely indicating a read error. The genes are TRBV12-3 or TRBV12-4 and TRBJ2-1; no clear D. V shed 3 bases and J shed 5 bases, with 11 bases lying between them. This CDR3 has 14 amino acids. CDR3 amino acids: CASSFRSVHNEQFL. CDR3 bases: TGTGCCAGCAGTTTTCGGAGCGTGCACAATGAGCAGTTCCTC.

This clonotype was counted once. The chain joins TRBV6-6 to TRBJ2-1, with 7 bases matching TRBD2. V lost 6 bases to trimming and J lost 13 bases; unmatched junction nucleotides: 15. Germline CDR1 MNHNY, CDR2 SVGAGI (reference sequence). The CDR3 is 14 residues long. The CDR3 sequence: CASSLGRGGFVQFF. DNA of the CDR3: TGTGCCAGCAGCCTAGGGCGCGGGGGATTCGTTCAGTTCTTC.